This TCR beta chain was sequenced for a study of PD-L1 blockade in urothelial cancer. For the study at large: Patients arrived having already received 0 to 3 prior chemotherapy regimens. The study recovered a median of 141,255 T cells per blood sample.

Germline V gene data show CDR1 as KGHSH and CDR2 as LQKENI. The V gene lost 3 bases and the J gene lost 0 bases, with 23 bases spanning the gap. CDR3 length: 19 amino acids. TCR analog templates of synthetic origin were spiked into each PCR. Method: immunoSEQ multiplex PCR; TCRdb's copy keeps in-frame clones and lacks some. The data contain 40,000 or so clones, roughly four fifths of them singletons. The chain uses TRBV18 and TRBJ1-2; D unclear. The sample here was PBMCs, taken around atezolizumab (anti-PD-L1) treatment. This TCR derives from a man aged 65-85 years with urothelial cancer. This CDR3 reads CASSPSAGLLSGTNYGYTF. CDR3 coding DNA: TGTGCCAGCTCACCGTCGGCAGGCTTGTTGTCAGGAACTAACTATGGCTACACCTTC.